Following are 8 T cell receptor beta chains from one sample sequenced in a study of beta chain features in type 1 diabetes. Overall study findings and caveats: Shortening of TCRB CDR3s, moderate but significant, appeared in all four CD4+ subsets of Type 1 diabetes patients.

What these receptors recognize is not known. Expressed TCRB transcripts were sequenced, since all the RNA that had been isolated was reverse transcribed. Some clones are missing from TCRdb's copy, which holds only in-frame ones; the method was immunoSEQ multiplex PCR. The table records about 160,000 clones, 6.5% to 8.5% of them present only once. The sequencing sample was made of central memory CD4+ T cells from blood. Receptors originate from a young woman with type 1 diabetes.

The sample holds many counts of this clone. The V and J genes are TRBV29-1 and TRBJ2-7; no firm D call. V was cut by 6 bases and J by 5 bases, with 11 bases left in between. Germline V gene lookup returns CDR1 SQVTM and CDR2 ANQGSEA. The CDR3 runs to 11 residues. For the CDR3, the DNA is TGCAGCGTGCGGCCCGGTGACGAGCAGTACTTC. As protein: CSVRPGDEQYF.

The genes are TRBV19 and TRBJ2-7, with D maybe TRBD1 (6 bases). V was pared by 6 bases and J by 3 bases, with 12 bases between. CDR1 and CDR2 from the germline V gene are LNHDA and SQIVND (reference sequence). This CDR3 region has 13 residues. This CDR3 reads CASSKDRLYEQYF. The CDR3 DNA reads TGTGCCAGTAGCAAGGACAGACTCTACGAGCAGTACTTC.

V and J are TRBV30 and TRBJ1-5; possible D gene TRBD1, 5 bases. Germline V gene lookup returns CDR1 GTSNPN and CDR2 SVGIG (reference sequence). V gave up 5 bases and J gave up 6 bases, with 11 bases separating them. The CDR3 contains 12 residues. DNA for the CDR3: TGTGCCTGGGTGGAGGGGAGTCAGCCCCAGCATTTT. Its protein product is CAWVEGSQPQHF.

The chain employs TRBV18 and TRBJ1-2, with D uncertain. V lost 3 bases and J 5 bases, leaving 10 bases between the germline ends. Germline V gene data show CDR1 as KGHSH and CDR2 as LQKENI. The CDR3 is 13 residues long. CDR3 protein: CASSPAAGYGYTF. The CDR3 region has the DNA TGTGCCAGCTCACCGGCGGCGGGTTATGGCTACACCTTC. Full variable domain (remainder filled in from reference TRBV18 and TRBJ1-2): NAGVMQNPRHLVRRRGQEARLRCSPMKGHSHVYWYRQLPEEGLKFMVYLQKENIIDESGMPKERFSAEFPKEGPSILRIQQVVRGDSAAYFCASSPAAGYGYTFGSGTRLTVV.

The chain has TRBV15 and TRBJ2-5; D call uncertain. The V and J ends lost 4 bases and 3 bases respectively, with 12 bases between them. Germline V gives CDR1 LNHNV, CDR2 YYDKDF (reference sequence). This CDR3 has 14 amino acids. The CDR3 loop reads CATSKPQEEETQYF. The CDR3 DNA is TGTGCCACCAGCAAACCTCAGGAAGAAGAGACCCAGTACTTC.

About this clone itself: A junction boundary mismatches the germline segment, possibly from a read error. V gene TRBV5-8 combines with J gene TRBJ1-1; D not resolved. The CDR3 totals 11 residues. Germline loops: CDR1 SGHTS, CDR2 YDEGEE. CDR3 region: CASSLVGGNVF. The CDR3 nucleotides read TGTGCCAGCAGCTTGGTCGGCGGGAACGTATTT. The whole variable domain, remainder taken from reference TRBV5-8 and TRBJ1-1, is EAGVTQSPTHLIKTRGQQATLRCSPISGHTSVYWYQQALGLGLQFLLWYDEGEERNRGNFPPRFSGRQFPNYSSELNVNALELEDSALYLCASSLVGGNVFGQGTRLTVV.

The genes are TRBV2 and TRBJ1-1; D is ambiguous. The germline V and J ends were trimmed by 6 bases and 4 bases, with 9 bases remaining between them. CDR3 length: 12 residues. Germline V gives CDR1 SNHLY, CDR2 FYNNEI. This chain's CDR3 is CASSQDFTEAFF. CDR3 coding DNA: TGTGCCAGCAGCCAAGACTTCACTGAAGCTTTCTTT.

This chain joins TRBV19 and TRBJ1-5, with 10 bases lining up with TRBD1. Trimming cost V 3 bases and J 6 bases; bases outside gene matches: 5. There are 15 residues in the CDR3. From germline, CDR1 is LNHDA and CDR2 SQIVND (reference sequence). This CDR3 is CASSISGTGVQPQHF. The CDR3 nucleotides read TGTGCCAGTAGTATCAGTGGGACAGGGGTTCAGCCCCAGCATTTT.